The subject of this entry is one T cell receptor (beta chain). What it recognizes is unknown. Mismatch with germline at one junction end may stem from a read error. Germline-derived CDR1 and CDR2 are KGHSH and LQKENI. The CDR3 is made up of 16 amino acids. This specimen belongs to a study of T-cell memory formation after mild COVID-19. Study findings and constraints: Whereas later expanders leaned CD4+, clones contracting day 15 to 85 showed a balanced CD4/CD8 makeup.

TCRdb reanalysed the 5' RACE reads using MiXCR and keeps one entry per CDR3 protein. This sample has fewer than 500,000 distinct CDR3 sequences, with around 25% found just once. V gene TRBV18 combines with J gene TRBJ1-1; 10 nucleotides match TRBD1. The source material was PBMCs or a T cell subset sorted from them (not recorded which). The sequence came from an adult woman who had mild COVID-19 (a few samples of this study predate the infection). Cell type and time point are not known. CDR3 bases: TGTGCCAGCTCACGGGCCGGGACAGGGGCGAACACTGAAGCTTTATTT. It codes for CASSRAGTGANTEALF.